This T cell receptor (beta chain) was observed in a study of post-analysis software for immune sequencing data. Study-level points and caveats: With TRBV5-6, TRBV5-1 and TRBV20-1 included, about five TRBV segments were more frequent in patients than in controls. People with multiple sclerosis had a significantly lower normalized Chao1 diversity than controls did. Samples from a shared batch, those prepared together, strongly co-clustered by F measure.

Unique molecular identifiers featured in each of the TCR beta cDNA libraries. TCRdb called the PCR reads again in MiXCR, with one record for every CDR3 protein. The table includes around 710,000 distinct CDR3 sequences, about half detected once. Trimming stripped 0 bases from V and 2 bases from J, with 6 bases between. Germline lookup yields CDR1 SGHRS and CDR2 YFSETQ. The CDR3 has 14 residues. This clonotype has a handful of counts. As yet, its antigen is unknown. Sequencing input: blood. The chain combines TRBV5-1 with TRBJ2-4; D is undetermined. The clonotype was recovered from a girl under 18 with multiple sclerosis. CDR3 loop: CASSLGITKNIQYF. DNA for the CDR3: TGCGCCAGCAGCTTGGGAATTACCAAAAACATTCAGTACTTC.